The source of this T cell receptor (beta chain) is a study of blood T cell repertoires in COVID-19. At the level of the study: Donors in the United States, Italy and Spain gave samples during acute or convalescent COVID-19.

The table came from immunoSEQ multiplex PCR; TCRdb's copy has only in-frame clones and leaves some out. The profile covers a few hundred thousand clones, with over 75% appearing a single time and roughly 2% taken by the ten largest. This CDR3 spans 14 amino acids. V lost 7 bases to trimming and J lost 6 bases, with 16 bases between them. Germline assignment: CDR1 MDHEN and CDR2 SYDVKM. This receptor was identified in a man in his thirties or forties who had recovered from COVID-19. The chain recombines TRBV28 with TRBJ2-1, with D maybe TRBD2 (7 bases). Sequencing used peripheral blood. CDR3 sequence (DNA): TGTGCCAGCAAAGGAACGGGGGGCCTCAATGAGCAGTTCTTC. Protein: CASKGTGGLNEQFF. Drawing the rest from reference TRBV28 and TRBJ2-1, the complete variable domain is DVKVTQSSRYLVKRTGEKVFLECVQDMDHENMFWYRQDPGLGLRLIYFSYDVKMKEKGDIPEGYSVSREKKERFSLILESASTNQTSMYLCASKGTGGLNEQFFGPGTRLTVL.